The 24 T cell receptor beta chains in this list originate from one sample, sequenced in a study of CXCR3-negative and CXCR3-positive naive CD8 T cells. Through 5' RACE with UMI labels, the TRB cDNA libraries were prepared. TCRdb reanalyzed the 5' RACE reads, giving one entry per CDR3 protein sequence and no DNA. The listing contains over 100,000 distinct CDR3 sequences. The sample taken for sequencing was naive CXCR3- CD8+ T cells from blood. Subset described: CD45RO-CCR7+CD27+CD95- naive CD8+ T cells lacking CXCR3 (TNR3-). The receptor source for this set is a human donor in good health. Some clones in this sample may be carry-over from other donors' samples.

This chain's CDR3 is CASSLGGSYNQPQHF. V usage is TRBV5-1 and J usage is TRBJ1-5. CDR1 is SGHRS, CDR2 YFSETQ, per germline. The CDR3 totals 15 residues.

The rearrangement uses TRBV6-5 and TRBJ2-3; TCRdb selects TRBD1, and the lack of DNA leaves this call unchecked. Germline CDR1 is MNHEY and CDR2 is SVGAGI. The CDR3 has 16 amino acids. CDR3 sequence: CASSTGWDRYTDTQYF.

The rearrangement links TRBV29-1 to TRBJ1-3. Germline CDR1 is SQVTM and CDR2 is ANQGSEA. The CDR3 contains 11 residues. The CDR3: CSVEQGNTIYF.

The chain combines TRBV15 with TRBJ1-5; TCRdb's assignment of TRBD1 cannot be checked, as there is no DNA. Germline lookup yields CDR1 LNHNV and CDR2 YYDKDF (reference sequence). The CDR3 is 15 amino acids. The CDR3: CATSRLGQVRQPQHF. The variable domain in full, with the rest retrieved from reference TRBV15 and TRBJ1-5, is DAMVIQNPRYQVTQFGKPVTLSCSQTLNHNVMYWYQQKSSQAPKLLFHYYDKDFNNEADTPDNFQSRRPNTSFCFLDIRSPGLGDTAMYLCATSRLGQVRQPQHFGDGTRLSIL.

J is TRBJ2-1 and V is TRBV3-1; TCRdb reports TRBD1, a call that lacks DNA to check it against. The germline V gene encodes CDR1 LGHDT and CDR2 YNNKEL (reference sequence). This CDR3 has 17 residues. This chain's CDR3 is CASSQDPPGAGVDEQFF.

The rearrangement joins TRBV4-2 to TRBJ2-1; without DNA, the TCRdb call of TRBD2 cannot be checked. The CDR3 covers 16 residues. Germline V gene data show CDR1 as LGHNA and CDR2 as YNFKEQ. CDR3: CASSQASGGAYNEQFF.

The V gene is TRBV29-1, the J gene TRBJ2-1; TCRdb indicates TRBD1, and absent DNA this call remains unverified. This CDR3 has 16 residues. Germline CDR1 reads SQVTM; CDR2 reads ANQGSEA. CDR3 amino acids: CSVTGVVGASYNEQFF.

The V gene is TRBV28, the J gene TRBJ2-7; TCRdb names TRBD2, which stays unverified in the absence of DNA. This CDR3 contains 15 residues. CDR1 is MDHEN, CDR2 SYDVKM, per germline. The CDR3 protein is CASSLGLAVPYEQYF.

This chain links TRBV27 with TRBJ2-7; checking the TCRdb D call of TRBD2 is not possible without DNA. CDR1 is MNHEY, CDR2 SMNVEV, per germline (reference sequence). The CDR3 totals 15 residues. The chain's CDR3 is CASSPLALSSYEQYF.

This sequence joins TRBV7-9 and TRBJ1-5; absent DNA, TCRdb's TRBD1 call cannot be checked. This CDR3 region has 16 residues. Germline V gene sequence: CDR1 SEHNR, CDR2 FQNEAQ (reference sequence). CDR3 loop: CASSPPGQGYNQPQHF.

This CDR3 reads CASRPGSETYEQYF. This chain uses TRBV28 with TRBJ2-7; TCRdb lists TRBD1, though no DNA is available to test this call. The CDR3 runs to 14 residues. Germline V CDR1 and CDR2: MDHEN, SYDVKM.

Here the CDR3 reads CASSQGAPTFVTDTQYF. This chain links TRBV3-1 with TRBJ2-3; absent DNA, TCRdb's TRBD1 call cannot be checked. This CDR3 has 17 amino acids. The germline V gene encodes CDR1 LGHDT and CDR2 YNNKEL (reference sequence).

The rearrangement joins TRBV25-1 to TRBJ1-2. The CDR3 runs 11 residues. Germline lookup yields CDR1 MGHDK and CDR2 SYGVNS. CDR3 sequence reads: CASSESYGYTF.

V is TRBV2 and J is TRBJ2-1; TCRdb indicates TRBD1, and absent DNA this call remains unverified. The CDR3 length is 15 residues. Germline-derived CDR1 and CDR2 are SNHLY and FYNNEI. The CDR3 is CASSEEEQGHNEQFF.

This chain connects TRBV24-1 to TRBJ1-2. CDR1 and CDR2 from the germline V gene are KGHDR and SFDVKD. The CDR3 is 13 amino acids. The CDR3 loop is CATSDLTASGYTF.

The rearrangement uses TRBV19 and TRBJ1-1. CDR1 is LNHDA and CDR2 is SQIVND in the germline V gene (reference sequence). This CDR3 has 13 residues. The CDR3 reads CASSDSPNTEAFF.

The rearrangement uses TRBV25-1 and TRBJ1-5; TCRdb outputs TRBD1, but without DNA this stays unchecked. The CDR3 covers 14 residues. From germline, CDR1 is MGHDK and CDR2 SYGVNS. This chain's CDR3 is CASSDPGSNQPQHF.

The chain recombines TRBV2 with TRBJ2-7; the D gene TCRdb calls, TRBD1, cannot be checked with no DNA. This CDR3 is built from 14 residues. Per germline, CDR1 SNHLY and CDR2 FYNNEI. CDR3 residues: CASRDRDRGYEQYF.

The chain recombines TRBV28 with TRBJ2-7; lacking DNA, the TRBD2 call made by TCRdb goes unchecked. The CDR3 runs to 17 residues. Germline V gene data show CDR1 as MDHEN and CDR2 as SYDVKM. Here the CDR3 reads CASSSGSWLAGFYEQYF.

This chain links TRBV27 with TRBJ2-7; TCRdb lists TRBD1, though no DNA is available to test this call. Germline CDR1 and CDR2: MNHEY and SMNVEV (reference sequence). The CDR3 extends over 14 amino acids. The CDR3 is CASSPLGGAYEQYF.

The chain joins TRBV15 to TRBJ2-7; TCRdb's D call of TRBD1 is untestable without DNA. This CDR3 spans 13 amino acids. CDR1 LNHNV and CDR2 YYDKDF come from the germline V gene (reference sequence). CDR3 amino acids: CATEPGTGNEQYF. Filled out from reference TRBV15 and TRBJ2-7, the complete variable domain reads DAMVIQNPRYQVTQFGKPVTLSCSQTLNHNVMYWYQQKSSQAPKLLFHYYDKDFNNEADTPDNFQSRRPNTSFCFLDIRSPGLGDTAMYLCATEPGTGNEQYFGPGTRLTVT.

The chain links TRBV13 to TRBJ2-7; without DNA, the TCRdb call of TRBD2 cannot be checked. This CDR3 has 14 amino acids. Germline V gene data show CDR1 as PRHDT and CDR2 as FYEKMQ (reference sequence). The CDR3 spells CASSLLLAGGWQYF.

The chain employs TRBV12-3 or TRBV12-4 and TRBJ2-5; as DNA is missing, the TRBD2 call by TCRdb cannot be tested. The CDR3 totals 15 residues. This CDR3 is CASSSAVGRVETQYF.

The V gene is TRBV29-1, the J gene TRBJ2-7. The CDR3 loop spans 12 amino acids. Per germline, CDR1 SQVTM and CDR2 ANQGSEA. CDR3 loop: CSVRHLSYEQYF.